This TCR beta chain derives from a study of lymphopenia after photon versus proton radiotherapy. The study's findings and limits: Under photons, naive T cells and diversity fell while effector/memory populations rose. Post-nadir diversity loss with photons came from oligoclonal expansion, particularly CD8+ Temra cells. Larger post-nadir TCR diversity loss correlated inversely with survival in deceased patients. Survival link was tested only in deceased patients; proton benefit remains a possibility.

Germline CDR1 SGHTA, CDR2 FQGNSA. CDR3 length: 13 amino acids. The assay was immunoSEQ multiplex PCR, and TCRdb's table has in-frame clones only and misses some. Of over 20,000 clones listed, around four fifths are singletons. As concerns this clone: Its target is not known. The junction and the germline gene differ at one end; a read error may be behind it.

The sequencing here drew on peripheral blood, taken from a patient treated with photon-based radiotherapy. The chain couples TRBV7-2 to TRBJ2-5; D is possibly TRBD1 (5 bases). The source is a woman between 50 and 59 years old with pancreatic cancer. CDR3 nucleotide sequence: TGTGCCAGCAGCTTAGGGTTAGGACACCCAGGGCACTTC. It yields the protein CASSLGLGHPGHF.